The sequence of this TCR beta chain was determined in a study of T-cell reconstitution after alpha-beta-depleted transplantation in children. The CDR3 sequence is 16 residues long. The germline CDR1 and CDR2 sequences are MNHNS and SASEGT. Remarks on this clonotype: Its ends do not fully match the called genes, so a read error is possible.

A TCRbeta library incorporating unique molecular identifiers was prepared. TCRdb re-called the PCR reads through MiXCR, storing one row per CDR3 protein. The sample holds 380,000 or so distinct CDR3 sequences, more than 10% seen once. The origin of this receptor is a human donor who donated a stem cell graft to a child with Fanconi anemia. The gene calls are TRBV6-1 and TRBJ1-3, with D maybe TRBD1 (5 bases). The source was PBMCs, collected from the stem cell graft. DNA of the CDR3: TGTGCCAGCAGACTACGGGACCTACCTTCTGGCAACACCATATATTTT. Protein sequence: CASRLRDLPSGNTIYF.